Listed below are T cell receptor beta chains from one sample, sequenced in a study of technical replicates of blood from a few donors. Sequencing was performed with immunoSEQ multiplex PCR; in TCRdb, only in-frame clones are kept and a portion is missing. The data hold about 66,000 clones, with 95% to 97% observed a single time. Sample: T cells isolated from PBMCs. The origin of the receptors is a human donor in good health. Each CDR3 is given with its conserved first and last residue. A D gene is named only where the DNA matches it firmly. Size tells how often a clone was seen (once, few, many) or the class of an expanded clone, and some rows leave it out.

DNA: TGTGCCAGCAGCGTAGAGGCGACAGATAATCAGCCCCAGCATTTT
CDR3: CASSVEATDNQPQHF
V: TRBV9
J: TRBJ1-5
D: .
size: .

DNA: TGTGCCAGCAGCGTAGGCGGGAGTAACGCGGGTGAGCAGTTCTTC
CDR3: CASSVGGSNAGEQFF
V: TRBV9
J: TRBJ2-1
D: TRBD2
size: .

DNA: TGTGCCAGCAGCGGAGCGGGCTACAATGAGCAGTTCTTC
CDR3: CASSGAGYNEQFF
V: TRBV5-6
J: TRBJ2-1
D: .
size: .

DNA: TGTGCCAGCAGCTTAGCACTAGTCACGGTCGCAGAGACCCAGTACTTC
CDR3: CASSLALVTVAETQYF
V: TRBV7-9
J: TRBJ2-5
D: .
size: .

DNA: TGTGCCAGCAGTCCCCTGGGGGCGAACACTGAAGCTTTCTTT
CDR3: CASSPLGANTEAFF
V: TRBV27
J: TRBJ1-1
D: .
size: .

DNA: TGTGCCAGCAGCCAACATATGTACACTGAAGCTTTCTTT
CDR3: CASSQHMYTEAFF
V: TRBV7-3
J: TRBJ1-1
D: .
size: .

DNA: TGTGCCTGGAGGGACAGGGCTAACTATGGCTACACCTTC
CDR3: CAWRDRANYGYTF
V: TRBV30
J: TRBJ1-2
D: TRBD1
size: .

DNA: TGTGCCAGCAGTGGTGGGCTCGAGCAGTACTTC
CDR3: CASSGGLEQYF
V: TRBV25-1
J: TRBJ2-7
D: .
size: .

DNA: TGTGCCACCCGGGACACCGGGGAGCTGTTTTTT
CDR3: CATRDTGELFF
V: TRBV6-4
J: TRBJ2-2
D: .
size: once

DNA: TGTGCCAGCAGCTCTGGGGGGCCGACAGGGCGGCATGGCTACACCTTC
CDR3: CASSSGGPTGRHGYTF
V: TRBV5-4
J: TRBJ1-2
D: TRBD1
size: once

DNA: TGTGCCAGCAGCCCCGGGACTACAGTACACGAGCAGTACTTC
CDR3: CASSPGTTVHEQYF
V: TRBV5-4
J: TRBJ2-7
D: TRBD2
size: .